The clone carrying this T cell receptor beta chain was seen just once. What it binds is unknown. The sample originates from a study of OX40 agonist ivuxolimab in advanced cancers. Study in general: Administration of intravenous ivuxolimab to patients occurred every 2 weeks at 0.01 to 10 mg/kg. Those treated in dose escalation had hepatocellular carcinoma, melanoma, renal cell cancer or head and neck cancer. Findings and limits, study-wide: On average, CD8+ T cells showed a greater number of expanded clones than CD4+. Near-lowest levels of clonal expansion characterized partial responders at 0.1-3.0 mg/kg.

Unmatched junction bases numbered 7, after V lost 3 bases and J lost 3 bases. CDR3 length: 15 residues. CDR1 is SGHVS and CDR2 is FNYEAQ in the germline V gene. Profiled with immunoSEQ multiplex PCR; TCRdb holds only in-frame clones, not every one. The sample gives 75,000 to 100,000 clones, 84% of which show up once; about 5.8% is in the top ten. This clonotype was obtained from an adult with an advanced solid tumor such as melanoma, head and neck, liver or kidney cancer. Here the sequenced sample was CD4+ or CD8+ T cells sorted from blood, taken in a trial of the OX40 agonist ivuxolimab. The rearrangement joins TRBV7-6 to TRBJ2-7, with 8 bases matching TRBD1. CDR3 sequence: CASSLDWTGFYEQYF. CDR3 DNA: TGTGCCAGCAGCTTGGACTGGACAGGGTTCTACGAGCAGTACTTC.